This T cell receptor beta chain was sequenced during a study of blood T cells in healthy people across ages. General observations from the study: Without sorted subsets, naive and antigen-experienced compartments could not be conclusively compared. TCR beta diversity per million T cells fell roughly linearly with age.

For the second PCR, which ran for roughly 7 to 11 cycles, a sample-barcoded 5' primer and a J-beta primer mix were used. TCRdb redid the calling of the 5' RACE reads with MiXCR, one entry per CDR3 protein. The sample holds around 1,500,000 distinct CDR3 sequences, approximately 30% seen once. This CDR3 is built from 16 residues. Germline assignment: CDR1 SGHKS and CDR2 YYEKEE (reference sequence). As concerns this clonotype: Its matching antigen is unknown.

Healthy individuals of Caucasian origin from Russia, aged about 6 to 95, served as donors. At least 6 micrograms of total RNA were extracted per sample. This receptor was obtained from a woman aged 30 to 39 in good health. Sequenced input: blood. The chain links TRBV5-5 to TRBJ2-7, with 14 bases identical to TRBD2. The J call may not be correct, given that the DNA end is closer to TRBJ2-5. CDR3 coding DNA: TGTGCCAGCAGCCAATCTCGGACTAGCGGGGGGGAGACCCAGTACTTC. This codes for CASSQSRTSGGETQYF.